This T cell receptor beta chain was documented in a study of blood T cell repertoires in COVID-19. For the study at large: PBMCs, B-cell-depleted T cells, or T cells provided the cDNA or gDNA that made up the material.

TCRdb's table, derived via immunoSEQ multiplex PCR, lists solely in-frame clones and lacks some. The table shows 90,000 to 110,000 clones, with around 82% occurring only once. Sequencing used peripheral blood. The source of this sequence is a woman aged 50 to 65 with acute or convalescent COVID-19.

The CDR3 protein is CASSARQGSEAFF. Written as DNA, the CDR3 is TGTGCCAGCAGTGCCCGACAGGGCTCTGAAGCTTTCTTT. This sequence joins TRBV2 and TRBJ1-1; 7 nucleotides align to TRBD1. This CDR3 is built from 13 residues. Germline loops: CDR1 SNHLY, CDR2 FYNNEI. V lost 4 bases, J lost 6 bases, and 5 bases stayed unmatched.